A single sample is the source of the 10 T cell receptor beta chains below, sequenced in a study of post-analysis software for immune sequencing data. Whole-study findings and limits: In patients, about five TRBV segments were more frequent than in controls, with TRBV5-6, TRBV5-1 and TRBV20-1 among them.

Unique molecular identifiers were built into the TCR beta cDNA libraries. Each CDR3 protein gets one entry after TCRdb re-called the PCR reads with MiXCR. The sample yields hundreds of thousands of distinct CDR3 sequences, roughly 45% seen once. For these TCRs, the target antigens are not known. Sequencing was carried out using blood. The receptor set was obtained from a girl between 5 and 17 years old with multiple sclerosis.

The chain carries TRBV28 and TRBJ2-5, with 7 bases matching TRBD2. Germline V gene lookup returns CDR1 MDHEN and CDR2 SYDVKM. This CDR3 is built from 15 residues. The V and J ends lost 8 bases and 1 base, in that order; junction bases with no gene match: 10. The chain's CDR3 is CASRVQRGFQETQYF. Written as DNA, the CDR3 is TGTGCCAGCCGAGTTCAGCGGGGATTCCAAGAGACCCAGTACTTC.

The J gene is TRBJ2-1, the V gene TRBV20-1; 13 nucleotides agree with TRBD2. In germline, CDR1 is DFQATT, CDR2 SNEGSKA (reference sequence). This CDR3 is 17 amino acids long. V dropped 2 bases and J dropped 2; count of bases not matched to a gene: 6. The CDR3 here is CSARIAGTSGTYNEQFF. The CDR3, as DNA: TGCAGTGCTAGAATAGCTGGGACTAGCGGGACCTACAATGAGCAGTTCTTC.

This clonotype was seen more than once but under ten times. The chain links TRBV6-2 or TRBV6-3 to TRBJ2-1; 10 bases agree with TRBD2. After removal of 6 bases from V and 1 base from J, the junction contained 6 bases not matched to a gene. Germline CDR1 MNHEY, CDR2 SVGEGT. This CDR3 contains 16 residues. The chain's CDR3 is CASRTAGGQSYNEQFF. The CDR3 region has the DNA TGTGCCAGCAGGACAGCGGGAGGGCAATCCTACAATGAGCAGTTCTTC.

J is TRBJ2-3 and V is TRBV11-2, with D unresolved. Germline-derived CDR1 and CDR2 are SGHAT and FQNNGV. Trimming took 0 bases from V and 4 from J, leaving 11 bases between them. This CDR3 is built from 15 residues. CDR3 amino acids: CASSLERLYADTQYF. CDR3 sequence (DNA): TGTGCCAGCAGCTTAGAACGTCTGTATGCAGATACGCAGTATTTT.

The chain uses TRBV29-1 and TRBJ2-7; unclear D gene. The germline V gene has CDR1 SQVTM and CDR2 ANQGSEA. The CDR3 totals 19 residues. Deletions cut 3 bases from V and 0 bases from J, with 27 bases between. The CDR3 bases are TGCAGCGTTGAGGAGAGAAAGCTCTGGGCAGGTCGCCTCTCCTACGAGCAGTACTTC. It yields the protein CSVEERKLWAGRLSYEQYF.

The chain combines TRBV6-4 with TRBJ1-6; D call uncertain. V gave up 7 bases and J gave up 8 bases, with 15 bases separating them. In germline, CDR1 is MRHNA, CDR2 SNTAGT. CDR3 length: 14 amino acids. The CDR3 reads CASTPREGDSPLHF. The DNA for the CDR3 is TGTGCCAGCACCCCGAGGGAGGGAGATTCACCCCTCCACTTT.

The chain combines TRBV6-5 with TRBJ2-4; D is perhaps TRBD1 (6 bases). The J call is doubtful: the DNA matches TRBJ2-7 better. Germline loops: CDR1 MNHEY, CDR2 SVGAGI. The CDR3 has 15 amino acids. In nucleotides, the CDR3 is TGTGCCAGCAGTTCCCGGACAGTCTTCCCCTACGAGCAGTACTTC. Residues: CASSSRTVFPYEQYF.

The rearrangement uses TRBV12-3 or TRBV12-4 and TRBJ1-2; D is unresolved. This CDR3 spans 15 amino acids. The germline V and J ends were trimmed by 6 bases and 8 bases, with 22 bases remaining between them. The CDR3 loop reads CASSSTGPIGEGYTF. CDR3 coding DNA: TGTGCCAGCAGCTCCACTGGACCGATTGGTGAGGGCTACACCTTC.

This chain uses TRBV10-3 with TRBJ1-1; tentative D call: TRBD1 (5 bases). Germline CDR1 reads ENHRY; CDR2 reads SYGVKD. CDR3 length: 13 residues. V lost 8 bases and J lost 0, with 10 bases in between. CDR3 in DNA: TGTGCCATCTCTACAGGCATGAACACTGAAGCTTTCTTT. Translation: CAISTGMNTEAFF.

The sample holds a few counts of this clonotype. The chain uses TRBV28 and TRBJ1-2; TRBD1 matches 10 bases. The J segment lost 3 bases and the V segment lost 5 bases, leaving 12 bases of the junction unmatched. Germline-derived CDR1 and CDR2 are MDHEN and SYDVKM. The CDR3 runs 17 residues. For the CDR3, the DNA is TGTGCCAGCAGTGCTGGGACAGGGGTTCGAGGGGACTATGGCTACACCTTC. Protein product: CASSAGTGVRGDYGYTF.